This T cell receptor (beta chain) was documented in a study of shared clonotypes between healthy human individuals. Broader study findings: Sharing of clonotypes among donors was expected to vary with sequencing depth. Naive subsets generally exceeded memory subsets in estimated richness.

V lost 4 bases, J lost 3 bases, and 17 bases lay in between. This CDR3 is built from 16 residues. The germline CDR1 and CDR2 sequences are SGHKS and YYEKEE (reference sequence). Some clones are missing from TCRdb's copy, which holds only in-frame ones; the method was immunoSEQ multiplex PCR. The data contain approximately 2,000,000 clones, less than 95% of them seen just once; the ten biggest clones take up around 0.35%. A remark on this clone: Its cognate antigen is unknown.

The TCR was taken from a man aged 18 to 30 in good health. Some clones in this sample may be carry-over from other donors' samples. V usage is TRBV5-5 and J usage is TRBJ1-5, with unresolved D. Sequenced material: naive CD4+ T cells from PBMCs. Subset here: CD45RA+ positively selected. CDR3 amino acids: CASSQRPLGYNQPQHF. In nucleotides, the CDR3 is TGTGCCAGCAGCCAACGGCCGTTGGGGTACAATCAGCCCCAGCATTTT.